This T cell receptor (beta chain) was found in a study of blood T cell repertoires in COVID-19. Sequencing used immunoSEQ multiplex PCR; TCRdb keeps in-frame clones, though not all of them. This sample yields roughly 65,000 clones, of which about 81% are seen a single time; roughly 14% belongs to the top ten. The CDR3 is made up of 16 amino acids. Trimming cost V 5 bases and J 1 base, with 15 bases left between them. The germline gives CDR1 SNHLY, CDR2 FYNNEI. The sequenced material came from peripheral blood. The chain joins TRBV2 to TRBJ1-5; D call uncertain. This clonotype was obtained from an older man with acute or convalescent COVID-19. The DNA for the CDR3 is TGTGCCAGCAGTCTGAGGGATCTCGACAGCAATCAGCCCCAGCATTTT. Translating it yields CASSLRDLDSNQPQHF.